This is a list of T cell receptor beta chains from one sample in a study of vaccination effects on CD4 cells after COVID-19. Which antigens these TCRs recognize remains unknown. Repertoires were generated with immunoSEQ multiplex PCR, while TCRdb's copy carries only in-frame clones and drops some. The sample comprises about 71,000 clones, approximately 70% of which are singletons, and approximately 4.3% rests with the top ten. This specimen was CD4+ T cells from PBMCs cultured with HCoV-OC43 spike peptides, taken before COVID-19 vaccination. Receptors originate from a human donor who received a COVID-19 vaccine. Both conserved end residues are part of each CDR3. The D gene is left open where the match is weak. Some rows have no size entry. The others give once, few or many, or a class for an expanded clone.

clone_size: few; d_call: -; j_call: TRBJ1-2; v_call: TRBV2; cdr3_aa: CASSADELGYTF; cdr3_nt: TGTGCCAGCAGCGCAGACGAGCTTGGCTACACCTTC
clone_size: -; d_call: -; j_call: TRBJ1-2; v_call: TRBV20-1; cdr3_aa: CSASFYKGYGYTF; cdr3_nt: TGCAGTGCTAGTTTTTACAAGGGCTATGGCTACACCTTC
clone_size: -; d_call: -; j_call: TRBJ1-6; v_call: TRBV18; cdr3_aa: CASSPPAAAGQSPLHF; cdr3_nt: TGTGCCAGCTCACCCCCGGCGGCGGCAGGGCAGTCACCCCTCCACTTT
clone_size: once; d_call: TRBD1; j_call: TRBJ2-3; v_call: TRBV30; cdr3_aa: CAWKTGGDTDTQYF; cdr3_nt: TGTGCCTGGAAGACAGGGGGGGACACAGATACGCAGTATTTT
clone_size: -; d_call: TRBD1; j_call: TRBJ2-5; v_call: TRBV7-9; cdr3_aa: CASSVGTAQETQYF; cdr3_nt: TGTGCCAGCAGCGTAGGGACAGCCCAAGAGACCCAGTACTTC
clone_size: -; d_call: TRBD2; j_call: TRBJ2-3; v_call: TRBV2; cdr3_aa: CASSGGGTDTQYF; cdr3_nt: TGTGCCAGCAGTGGGGGGGGTACAGATACGCAGTATTTT
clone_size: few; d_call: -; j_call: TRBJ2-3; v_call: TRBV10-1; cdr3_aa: CASSASTDTQYF; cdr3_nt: TGCGCCAGCAGTGCAAGCACAGATACGCAGTATTTT
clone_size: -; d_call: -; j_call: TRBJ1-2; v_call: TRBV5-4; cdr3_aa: CASRGDGYGYTF; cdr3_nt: TGTGCCAGCAGGGGGGACGGTTATGGCTACACCTTC
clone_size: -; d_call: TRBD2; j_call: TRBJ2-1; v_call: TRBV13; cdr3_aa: CASSLQRGGRVEQFF; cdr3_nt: TGTGCCAGCAGCTTACAACGGGGGGGCCGGGTCGAGCAGTTCTTC
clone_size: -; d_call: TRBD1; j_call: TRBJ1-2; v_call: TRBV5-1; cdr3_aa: CASSLGASGQGSSTYGYTF; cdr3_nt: TGCGCCAGCAGCTTGGGTGCTTCGGGACAGGGGTCATCTACCTATGGCTACACCTTC
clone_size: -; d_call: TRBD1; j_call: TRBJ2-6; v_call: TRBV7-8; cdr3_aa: CASSLSSGGDLGGANVLTF; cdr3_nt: TGTGCCAGCAGCTTATCGTCAGGGGGCGATCTGGGGGGGGCCAACGTCCTGACTTTC
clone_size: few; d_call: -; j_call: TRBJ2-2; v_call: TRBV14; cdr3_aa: CASSQGSGVRTGELFF; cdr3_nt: TGTGCCAGCAGCCAAGGGTCTGGCGTGCGCACCGGGGAGCTGTTTTTT
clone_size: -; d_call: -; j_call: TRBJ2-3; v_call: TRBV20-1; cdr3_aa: CSASPWDRGTDTQYF; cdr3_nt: TGCAGTGCTAGTCCTTGGGACCGGGGCACAGATACGCAGTATTTT
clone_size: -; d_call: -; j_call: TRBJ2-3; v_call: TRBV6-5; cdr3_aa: CASSLPSTDTQYF; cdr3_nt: TGTGCCAGCAGTCTCCCTAGTACCGATACGCAGTATTTT
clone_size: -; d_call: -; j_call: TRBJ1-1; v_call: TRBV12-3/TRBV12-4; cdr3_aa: CASSFRRSTEAFF; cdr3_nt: TGTGCCAGCAGTTTTCGGAGGAGCACTGAAGCTTTCTTT
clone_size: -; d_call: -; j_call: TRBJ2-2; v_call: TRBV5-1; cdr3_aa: CASSVDGTLNTGELFF; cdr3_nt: TGCGCCAGCAGCGTTGACGGGACCCTGAACACCGGGGAGCTGTTTTTT
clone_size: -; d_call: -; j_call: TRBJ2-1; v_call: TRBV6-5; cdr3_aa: CASSYEGGGSYNEQFF; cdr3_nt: TGTGCCAGCAGTTACGAGGGGGGAGGGTCCTACAATGAGCAGTTCTTC
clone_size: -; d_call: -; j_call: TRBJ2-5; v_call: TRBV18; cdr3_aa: CASSNGREETQYF; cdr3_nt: TGTGCCAGCTCTAACGGACGGGAAGAGACCCAGTACTTC
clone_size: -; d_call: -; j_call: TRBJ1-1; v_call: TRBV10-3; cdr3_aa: CAISESGAGNTEAFF; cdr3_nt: TGTGCCATCAGTGAGTCAGGGGCGGGGAACACTGAAGCTTTCTTT
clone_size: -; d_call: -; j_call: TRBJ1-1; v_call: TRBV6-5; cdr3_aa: CASTKAAGMNTEAFF; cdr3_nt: TGTGCCAGCACTAAGGCAGCGGGGATGAACACTGAAGCTTTCTTT
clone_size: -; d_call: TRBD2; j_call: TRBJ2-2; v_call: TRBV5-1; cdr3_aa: CASSLAVLAGGVNTGELFF; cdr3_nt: TGCGCCAGCAGCTTGGCGGTACTAGCGGGGGGCGTCAACACCGGGGAGCTGTTTTTT
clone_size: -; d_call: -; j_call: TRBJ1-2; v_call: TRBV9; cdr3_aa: CASSGGGRYGYTF; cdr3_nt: TGTGCCAGCAGCGGGGGGGGCAGATATGGCTACACCTTC